The rows below give T cell receptor beta chains drawn from one sample of a study of control samples from healthy donors and cancer patients. The data were produced by immunoSEQ multiplex PCR, yet TCRdb's version contains in-frame clones alone and is incomplete. This sample has some 170,000 clones, with under 96% found just once. The specimen sequenced was blood. All receptors derive from a woman aged 30 to 39 in good health. The CDR3 runs from the conserved cysteine through the conserved F or W. D genes are given only for firm matches. Clone sizes are given selectively: once, few, many, or a class where the clone is expanded.

>NA|TRBV28|once|TRBJ1-1
TGTGCCAGCACCCAGACAGCAATGAACACTGAAGCTTTCTTT
CASTQTAMNTEAFF
>NA|TRBV5-1|NA|TRBJ2-2
TGCGCCAGCAGCTTGGCCCCTAACGCCGGGGAGCTGTTTTTT
CASSLAPNAGELFF
>NA|TRBV13|NA|TRBJ1-6
TGTGCCAGCAGCTTGGGGGGTTCCCTCCACTTT
CASSLGGSLHF
>TRBD1|TRBV28|NA|TRBJ2-7
TGTGCCAGCAGTTTAATGCCCGGGACAGGGGTCGAGCAGTACTTC
CASSLMPGTGVEQYF
>TRBD1|TRBV24-1|NA|TRBJ2-7
TGTGCCACCCAGGGACAGGGCTACGAGCAGTACTTC
CATQGQGYEQYF
>TRBD2|TRBV20-1|NA|TRBJ2-7
TGCAGTGCTAGTTCCGGGGAGGGGATTGAGGGGCAGTACTTC
CSASSGEGIEGQYF
>TRBD1|TRBV3-1/TRBV3-2|NA|TRBJ1-6
TGTGCCAGCAGCCAAGCCGGGACAGGGATTTCACCCCTCCACTTT
CASSQAGTGISPLHF
>NA|TRBV3-1/TRBV3-2|NA|TRBJ2-7
TGTGCCAGCAGCCAAAGACGCGGAGGGACGGCGAGCTACGAGCAGTACTTC
CASSQRRGGTASYEQYF
>NA|TRBV7-8|NA|TRBJ2-2
TGTGCCAGCAGCTTAGCCGGCCCCACCGGGGAGCTGTTTTTT
CASSLAGPTGELFF
>NA|TRBV7-9|NA|TRBJ1-1
TGTGCCAGCAGCTTAAGCACTTCCGTTGAAGCTTTCTTT
CASSLSTSVEAFF
>NA|TRBV7-8|NA|TRBJ2-5
TGTGCCAGCAACCTTCTGGGGATCCAAGAGACCCAGTACTTC
CASNLLGIQETQYF
>NA|TRBV25-1|NA|TRBJ2-2
TGTGCCAGCAGTGGGGTGGGGCATACCGGGGAGCTGTTTTTT
CASSGVGHTGELFF
>NA|TRBV20-1|NA|TRBJ2-7
TGCAGTGCTAGTGAGGGGGGGGACGAGCAGTACTTC
CSASEGGDEQYF
>NA|TRBV30|NA|TRBJ2-1
TGTGCCTTGGACAGCTACAATGAGCAGTTCTTC
CALDSYNEQFF
>NA|TRBV19|NA|TRBJ2-1
TGTGCCAGTAGTATTGGGGAGCACTTCTCCTACAATGAGCAGTTCTTC
CASSIGEHFSYNEQFF
>NA|TRBV18|NA|TRBJ1-5
TGTGCCAGCTCACCGTTCTCCCTGTATAGCAATCAGCCCCAGCATTTT
CASSPFSLYSNQPQHF
>NA|TRBV4-1|NA|TRBJ1-5
TGCGCCAGCAGCCAAGATCTCAGGGGTGGTCAGCCCCAGCATTTT
CASSQDLRGGQPQHF
>NA|TRBV6-4|NA|TRBJ2-3
TGTGCCAGCAGTGATTCCGCGACTAGCACAGATACGCAGTATTTT
CASSDSATSTDTQYF
>TRBD1|TRBV5-1|NA|TRBJ1-1
TGCGCCAGCAGCACGTCGACAGGGCAGAACACTGAAGCTTTCTTT
CASSTSTGQNTEAFF
>NA|TRBV14|NA|TRBJ1-2
TGTGCCAGCAGCCAATCCAGGGAGGGAGGCTACACCTTC
CASSQSREGGYTF
>NA|TRBV18|once|TRBJ1-1
TGTGCCAGCTCACCGGCCCGGGGGATTCGTCAGAACACTGAAGCTTTCTTT
CASSPARGIRQNTEAFF
>NA|TRBV28|once|TRBJ1-5
TGTGCCAGCAGTTTAATCTCAGGGATGAGTCAGCCCCAGCATTTT
CASSLISGMSQPQHF
>NA|TRBV28|NA|TRBJ1-1
TGTGCCAGCAGTTCCCGGCGACAGGCCCGGGGAACTGAAGCTTTCTTT
CASSSRRQARGTEAFF
>NA|TRBV3-1/TRBV3-2|NA|TRBJ1-6
TGTGCCAGCAGCCAAGGAGACCTCTATAATTCACCCCTCCACTTT
CASSQGDLYNSPLHF
>TRBD2|TRBV7-9|NA|TRBJ2-1
TGTGCCAGCAGCTTAGTAGGTAGCGGGCAGTACAATGAGCAGTTCTTC
CASSLVGSGQYNEQFF
>TRBD1|TRBV7-9|NA|TRBJ1-2
TGTGCCAGCAGCTTAGGGCAGGGGGCGTCGGATGGCTACACCTTC
CASSLGQGASDGYTF
>TRBD2|TRBV5-4|NA|TRBJ2-3
TGTGCCAGCAGCGTACTAGCGGGAGTTCCCAGGGCCACAGATACGCAGTATTTT
CASSVLAGVPRATDTQYF
>TRBD2|TRBV5-4|NA|TRBJ2-6
TGTGCCAGCAGCTTGACAGCGGCGGGAGGGCCTGGGGCCAACGTCCTGACTTTC
CASSLTAAGGPGANVLTF
>NA|TRBV7-5|NA|TRBJ2-1
TGTGCCAGAAGCCGACCGAAAGGGGAAAACAATGAGCAGTTCTTC
CARSRPKGENNEQFF
>NA|TRBV24-1|NA|TRBJ2-1
TGTGCCACCAGTGATCCGTCGTTACGGGAAAAATTCAATGAGCAGTTCTTC
CATSDPSLREKFNEQFF
>NA|TRBV2|NA|TRBJ1-1
TGTGCCAGCAGTGGGGGGGGGCTTACTGAAGCTTTCTTT
CASSGGGLTEAFF
>TRBD1|TRBV7-9|NA|TRBJ1-5
TGTGCCAGCAGCTTAGAAGGACAGGGTTACAATCAGCCCCAGCATTTT
CASSLEGQGYNQPQHF
>NA|TRBV28|NA|TRBJ1-5
TGTGCCAGCAGTAGTGCCGTTGGTAGCGATCAGCCCCAGCATTTT
CASSSAVGSDQPQHF
>NA|TRBV29-1|NA|TRBJ1-2
TGCAGCGTTAAGAGACAGACCGGCTACACCTTC
CSVKRQTGYTF
>TRBD2|TRBV6-6|NA|TRBJ2-1
TGTGCCAGCAGCCCCCGCGGGGGAGGAAATGAGCAGTTCTTC
CASSPRGGGNEQFF
>NA|TRBV18|NA|TRBJ2-7
TGTGCCAGCTCCCTTAACTACGAGCAGTACTTC
CASSLNYEQYF
>NA|TRBV27|NA|TRBJ1-5
TGTGCCAGCAGTTTCCAAACCCCTACAGGGCTCGGTCAGCCCCAGCATTTT
CASSFQTPTGLGQPQHF
>NA|TRBV2|NA|TRBJ2-2
TGTGCCAGCAGTGAAGTGGGATCCGGGGAGCTGTTTTTT
CASSEVGSGELFF
>NA|TRBV4-1|NA|TRBJ1-3
TGCGCCAGCAGCCAAGCGGAGGGATTGAACGGAAACACCATATATTTT
CASSQAEGLNGNTIYF